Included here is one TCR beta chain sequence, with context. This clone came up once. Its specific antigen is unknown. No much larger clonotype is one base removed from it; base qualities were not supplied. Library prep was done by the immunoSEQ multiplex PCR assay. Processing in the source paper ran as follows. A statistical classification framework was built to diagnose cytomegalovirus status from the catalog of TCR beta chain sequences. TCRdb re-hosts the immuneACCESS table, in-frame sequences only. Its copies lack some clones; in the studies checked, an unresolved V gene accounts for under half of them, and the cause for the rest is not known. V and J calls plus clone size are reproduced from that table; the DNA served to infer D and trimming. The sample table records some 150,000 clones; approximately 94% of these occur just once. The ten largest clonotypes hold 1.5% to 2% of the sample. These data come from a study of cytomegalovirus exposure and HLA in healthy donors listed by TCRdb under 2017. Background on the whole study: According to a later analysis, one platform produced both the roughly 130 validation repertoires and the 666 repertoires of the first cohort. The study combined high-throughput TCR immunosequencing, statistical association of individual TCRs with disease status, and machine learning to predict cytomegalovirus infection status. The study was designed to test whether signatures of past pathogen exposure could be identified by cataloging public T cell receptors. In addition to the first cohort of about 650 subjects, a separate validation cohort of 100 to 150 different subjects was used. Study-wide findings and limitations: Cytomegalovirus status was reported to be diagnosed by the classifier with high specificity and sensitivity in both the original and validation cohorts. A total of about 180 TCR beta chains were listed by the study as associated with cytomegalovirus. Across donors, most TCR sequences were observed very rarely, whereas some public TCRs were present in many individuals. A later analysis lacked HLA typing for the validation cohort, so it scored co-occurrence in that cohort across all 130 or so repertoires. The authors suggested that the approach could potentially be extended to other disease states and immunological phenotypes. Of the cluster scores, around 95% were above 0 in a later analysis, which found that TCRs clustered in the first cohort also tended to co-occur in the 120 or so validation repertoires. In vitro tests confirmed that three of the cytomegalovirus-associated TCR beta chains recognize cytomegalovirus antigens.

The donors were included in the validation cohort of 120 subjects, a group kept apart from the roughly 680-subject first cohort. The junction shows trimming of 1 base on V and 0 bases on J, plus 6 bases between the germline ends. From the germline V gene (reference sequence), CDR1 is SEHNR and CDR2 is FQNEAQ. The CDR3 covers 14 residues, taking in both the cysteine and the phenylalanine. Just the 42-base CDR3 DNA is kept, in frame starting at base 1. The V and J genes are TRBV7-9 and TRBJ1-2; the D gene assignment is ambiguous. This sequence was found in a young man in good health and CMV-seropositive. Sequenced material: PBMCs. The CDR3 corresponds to CASSLVSANYGYTF. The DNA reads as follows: TGTGCCAGCAGCTTAGTGAGTGCTAACTATGGCTACACCTTC.